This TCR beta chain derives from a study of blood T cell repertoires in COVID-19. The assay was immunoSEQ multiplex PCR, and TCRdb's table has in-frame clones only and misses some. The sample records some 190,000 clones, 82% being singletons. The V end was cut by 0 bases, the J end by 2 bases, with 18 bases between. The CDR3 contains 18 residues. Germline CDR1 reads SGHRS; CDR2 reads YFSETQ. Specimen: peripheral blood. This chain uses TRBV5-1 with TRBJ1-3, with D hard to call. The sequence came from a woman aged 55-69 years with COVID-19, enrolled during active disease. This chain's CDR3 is CASSLAGSGGGAGNTIYF. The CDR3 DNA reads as TGCGCCAGCAGCTTGGCCGGATCTGGAGGTGGGGCTGGAAACACCATATATTTT.